This paragraph covers one T cell receptor (beta chain) sequence. Its antigen is currently not known. The input lacks base qualities; no much larger clone sits a single base away. The CDR3 regions of human TCRbeta chains were analyzed by immunosequencing. As for how the authors treated the data: Repertoire TCRs were matched against a reference library of SARS-CoV-2-specific TCRs generated with the MIRA antigen-specificity platform. Breadth was defined as the fraction of unique TCRs that were SARS-CoV-2-associated, and depth was defined as the fraction of total T cells that were SARS-CoV-2-associated. Using the MIRA data, every spike-specific TCR was mapped to the spike region that the TCR reacted to and assigned to either a CD4 or a CD8 class. Log10-transformed breadth and depth values were compared by one-way ANOVA with Sidak's multiple comparisons tests. TCRdb provides this immuneACCESS table in a form limited to in-frame rearrangements. Some clones are lacking; in checked studies, under half of them reflect an unresolved V gene, and why the rest are absent is not known. D and trimming come from the DNA, and the V and J calls and clone size come from that table. For this sample the table gives fewer than 200,000 clones, of which over 85% were detected only once. Of the sample, around 1.5% falls within the top ten clones.

V lost 2 bases and J lost 5 bases; the stretch between them is 7 bases long. The CDR1 and CDR2 encoded by the germline V gene (reference sequence) are MNHEY and SMNVEV. Its CDR3 holds 13 amino acids, cysteine through phenylalanine. Only the CDR3 part of the read is kept: 39 bases, read in frame from the first base. This entry belongs to a study of T cell responses to AZD1222 COVID-19 vaccine (dated by TCRdb to about 2021). In terms of the full investigation: AZD1222 recipients whose second dose came at about 4 weeks and those whose second dose came at about 12 weeks were combined into one group, since spike-specific TCR depth and breadth did not differ between the two schedules. A total of 233 trial participants underwent TCR sequencing, of whom about 210 had received two doses of AZD1222 and about 25 had received two doses of the MenACWY control vaccine. Trial participants were enrolled by age into 18-55, 56-69 and 70-plus year subgroups, with about 150, 28 and 57 TCR-sequenced participants respectively.

The paper's findings and limits, for the study overall: CD4 TCRs associated with the vaccine covered the entire spike protein, and the dominant responses were in regions 160-218 and 743-854. Participants were mostly white British, with more females than males. The authors suggested clonal diversity may have been underestimated. Nearly half of unique spike-specific TCRs reportedly recognized epitopes outside regions mutated in the B.1.351 and B.1.1.7 variants. Conclusions about previously exposed vaccinees are limited, since just a handful of AZD1222 recipients were seropositive for SARS-CoV-2 at baseline. After two AZD1222 doses, spike-specific TCR breadth and depth were significantly higher than at day 0 and than in MenACWY recipients. In the small 56-69-year group, the increase in depth fell short of significance, most likely because of low power. Because no day 14 peak-response samples were available, repertoires were characterized only after the peak T cell response.

In light of the paper, this sample's time point label describes: baseline before first vaccination. Samples from vaccinated people were obtained from the UK trials COV001 and COV002, which included a single-blind randomized controlled phase 2/3 trial of AZD1222 (ChAdOx1 nCoV-19) in healthy adults. For TCRbeta chain sequencing, PBMC samples were collected from trial participants at day 0 and at day 28 after the second dose. Sequenced here: peripheral blood, sampled on day 0 of AZD1222 vaccination. This sequence originates from an adult in good health. The chain couples TRBV27 to TRBJ1-5, and possibly TRBD1, on 5 matching bases. The DNA sequence follows: TGTGCCAGCAGTTTAAGGGGAGATCAGCCCCAGCATTTT. Its coded protein is CASSLRGDQPQHF.